Listed below are T cell receptor beta chains from one sample, sequenced in a study of siplizumab effects on memory and regulatory T cells. Profiling relied on immunoSEQ multiplex PCR, and the TCRdb table lists in-frame clones only, not all of them. This sample has some 100,000 clones, with roughly 97% found just once. The sequencing sample was made of naive CD4+ T cells sorted from blood. The receptors derive from a human donor in good health. Both conserved end residues are part of each CDR3. A D gene is named only where the DNA matches it firmly. Where a row states a size, it is once, few, many or the class of an expanded clone; other rows omit it.

TRBJ1-2 | TRBV18 | NA | TRBD1 | TGTGCCAGCTCACCACGAGACAGGGTCTATGGCTACACCTTC | CASSPRDRVYGYTF
TRBJ2-5 | TRBV2 | NA | NA | TGTGCCAGCAGTGGTGGACCTCCAGAGACCCAGTACTTC | CASSGGPPETQYF
TRBJ2-7 | TRBV29-1 | NA | NA | NA | CSVGLGSYEQHF
TRBJ2-2 | TRBV13 | NA | TRBD1 | TGTGCCAGCAGCTTATTGGCGAGGGGGCGGACTAACACCGGGGAGCTGTTTTTT | CASSLLARGRTNTGELFF
TRBJ1-1 | TRBV6-1 | NA | NA | TGTGCCAGCAGTTCGTCGAGTCTGATGAACACTGAAGCTTTCTTT | CASSSSSLMNTEAFF
TRBJ2-5 | TRBV5-4 | NA | TRBD2 | TGTGCCAGCAGCCGTACCCTTGCGGGGGGCCGCGCAGAGACCCAGTACTTC | CASSRTLAGGRAETQYF
TRBJ2-5 | TRBV19 | NA | NA | TGTGCCAGTAGTACCACTTGGGCCGAGACCCAGTACTTC | CASSTTWAETQYF
TRBJ1-1 | TRBV10-3 | NA | NA | TGTGCCATCAGTGATTCCGGGACACTTGACACTGAAGCTTTCTTT | CAISDSGTLDTEAFF
TRBJ2-3 | TRBV7-2 | NA | TRBD2 | TGTGCCAGCAGCTTCACTAGCGGGTGGGCGGATACGCAGTATTTT | CASSFTSGWADTQYF
TRBJ1-1 | TRBV27 | NA | TRBD1 | TGTGCCAGCAGTTCTGGACAGGGGGCTTACAAATGGCTGCGCACTGAAGCTTTCTTT | CASSSGQGAYKWLRTEAFF
TRBJ2-7 | TRBV28 | NA | NA | TGTGCCAGCAGTTTATCGGCGACAGCCTACGAGCAGTACTTC | CASSLSATAYEQYF
TRBJ2-5 | TRBV7-6 | NA | NA | TGTGCCAGCAGCTATAGCGAGACCCAGTACTTC | CASSYSETQYF
TRBJ2-7 | TRBV7-2 | NA | TRBD2 | TGTGCCAGCAGCCCGCTAGCGGGGGGGCCCCACGAGCAGTACTTC | CASSPLAGGPHEQYF
TRBJ1-4 | TRBV7-9 | NA | NA | TGTGCCAGCAGACAGATAGAGGGTGATGAAAAACTGTTTTTT | CASRQIEGDEKLFF
TRBJ1-3 | TRBV28 | NA | NA | TGTGCCAGCAGCCCGGCGCAACTCGGAAACACCATATATTTT | CASSPAQLGNTIYF
TRBJ2-3 | TRBV4-1 | NA | NA | TGCGCCAGCAGCCGTGTGATTACAGATACGCAGTATTTT | CASSRVITDTQYF
TRBJ2-5 | TRBV6-6 | NA | TRBD2 | TGTGCCAGCAGTCGCGGGGGGGCCCAAGAGACCCAGTACTTC | CASSRGGAQETQYF
TRBJ2-3 | TRBV4-3 | NA | TRBD1 | TGCGCCAGCAGCCACCGACAGGGATTCACAGATACGCAGTATTTT | CASSHRQGFTDTQYF
TRBJ2-1 | TRBV29-1 | NA | NA | TGCAGCGTTGAGGCAGGGCTGGGCATGGATGAGCAGTTCTTC | CSVEAGLGMDEQFF
TRBJ2-7 | TRBV5-5 | NA | NA | TGTGCCAGCAGCTTGCTGGGGAGCTCCTACGAGCAGTACTTC | CASSLLGSSYEQYF
TRBJ1-1 | TRBV11-3 | NA | TRBD1 | TGTGCCAGCAGCTCCCGGACAGGGAACACTGAAGCTTTCTTT | CASSSRTGNTEAFF
TRBJ2-1 | TRBV4-1 | NA | NA | TGCGCCAGCAGCCGGGGGGTTTCCTATTACAATGAGCAGTTCTTC | CASSRGVSYYNEQFF
TRBJ1-6 | TRBV5-5 | NA | NA | TGTGCCAGCACCCTGGGACCGGGACGGGGGAATTCACCCCTCCACTTT | CASTLGPGRGNSPLHF
TRBJ1-5 | TRBV6-4 | once | NA | TGTGCCAGCAGTGACGGCCAGGGGCCGACTTGGGATCAGCCCCAGCATTTT | CASSDGQGPTWDQPQHF
TRBJ2-3 | TRBV18 | NA | TRBD2 | TGTGCCAGCTCACCAAGTATCACCGGGACTAGCGATGATTTT | CASSPSITGTSDDF
TRBJ2-5 | TRBV4-1 | NA | NA | TGCGCCAGTAGCCGTTCTAGGGGGGGGAACCAAGAGACCCAGTACTTC | CASSRSRGGNQETQYF
TRBJ2-1 | TRBV6-5 | NA | NA | TGTGCCAGCAGTGTCCGGGGGCCCTACAATGAGCAGTTCTTC | CASSVRGPYNEQFF
TRBJ2-7 | TRBV28 | NA | NA | TGTGCCAGCAGTTTATCCTCCGACAGGCTTTACTCCTACGAGCAGTACTTC | CASSLSSDRLYSYEQYF
TRBJ1-5 | TRBV6-1 | NA | TRBD1 | TGTGCCAGTTCCGCCGGGACAGGGTTCCAGCCCCAGCATTTT | CASSAGTGFQPQHF
TRBJ1-2 | TRBV7-9 | NA | TRBD1 | TGTGCCAGCAGGTTACAGGGGGACCCATATGGCTACACCTTC | CASRLQGDPYGYTF
TRBJ1-4 | TRBV19 | once | NA | TGTGCCAGTAGTTATAAAAAAAGACAGCCAACTAATGAAAAACTGTTTTTT | CASSYKKRQPTNEKLFF
TRBJ1-2 | TRBV5-1 | NA | TRBD1 | TGCGCCAGCAGCTTGGTTGGGACAGGGGTTGGCTACACCTTC | CASSLVGTGVGYTF
TRBJ1-6 | TRBV30 | once | TRBD1 | TGTGCCTGGAGCGCAGGGGGGGGGCCCAATTCACCCCTCCACTTT | CAWSAGGGPNSPLHF
TRBJ1-1 | TRBV23-1 | once | TRBD1 | TGCGCCAGCATCCTACAGGGGAGCGTGGCTGAAGCTTTCTTT | CASILQGSVAEAFF
TRBJ1-3 | TRBV11-2 | NA | TRBD1 | TGTGCCAGCAGCTTAGTGGGACAGGGGGCTGCTGGAAACACCATATATTTT | CASSLVGQGAAGNTIYF
TRBJ2-5 | TRBV5-4 | NA | TRBD2 | TGTGCCAGCTCCGTTGGGGAAATGCGGACTAGCGGACTACAAGAGACCCAGTACTTC | CASSVGEMRTSGLQETQYF
TRBJ1-1 | TRBV2 | NA | TRBD1 | TGTGCCACGAGGACAGGGGGGACTGAAGCTTTCTTT | CATRTGGTEAFF
TRBJ1-2 | TRBV6-5 | NA | TRBD1 | TGTGCCAGCAGGGGGACAGCATACTATGGCTACACCTTC | CASRGTAYYGYTF
TRBJ2-6 | TRBV27 | NA | NA | TGTGCCAGCACCGTCGGGAGCTCTGGGGCCAACGTCCTGACTTTC | CASTVGSSGANVLTF
TRBJ2-1 | TRBV6-4 | NA | TRBD1 | TGTGCCAGCAGTTACCTCGGACAGGGCCATTCTGAGCAGTTCTTC | CASSYLGQGHSEQFF
TRBJ1-1 | TRBV6-5 | NA | TRBD1 | TGTGCCAGCAGTCCGGGGACAGCACGCCCTTGGGGAGCTTTCTTT | CASSPGTARPWGAFF
TRBJ2-7 | TRBV6-6 | NA | NA | TGTGCCAGCAGCCCCGGGGGACAGTCCTACGAGCAGTACTTC | CASSPGGQSYEQYF
TRBJ1-1 | TRBV5-1 | once | TRBD1 | TGCGCCAGCAGCTCAACAGGGGGCAGGGGTACTGAAGCTTTCTTT | CASSSTGGRGTEAFF
TRBJ2-5 | TRBV30 | NA | NA | TGTGCCTGGGGGCCCGGCCAAGAGACCCAGTACTTC | CAWGPGQETQYF
TRBJ1-5 | TRBV10-3 | NA | NA | TGTGCCATCAGTGCGGCGCAGAGGGCTCAGCCCCAGCATTTT | CAISAAQRAQPQHF
TRBJ2-1 | TRBV7-2 | NA | NA | TGTGCCAGCAGCTTAGCAGCTGATAGGAACAATGAGCAGTTCTTC | CASSLAADRNNEQFF
TRBJ2-2 | TRBV4-3 | NA | TRBD1 | TGCGCCAGCAGCCAGGACAGGGGAAATGGCGGGGAGCTGTTTTTT | CASSQDRGNGGELFF
TRBJ1-2 | TRBV29-1 | NA | TRBD1 | TGCAGCGTTGAAGAAGTAGGCAGGGGGATATATGGCTACACCTTC | CSVEEVGRGIYGYTF
TRBJ2-3 | TRBV7-2 | NA | TRBD2 | TGTGCCAGCAGCTACGGGGGGGCGAATACAGATACGCAGTATTTT | CASSYGGANTDTQYF
TRBJ1-2 | TRBV6-5 | NA | NA | TGTGCCAGCAGGGATGACAGCGCCAATCTCTATGGCTACACCTTC | CASRDDSANLYGYTF
TRBJ1-1 | TRBV20-1 | NA | NA | TGCAGTGCTAGAGATCGGTCTGAAGCTTTCTTT | CSARDRSEAFF
TRBJ1-4 | TRBV9 | NA | NA | TGTGCCAGCAGCGTAGCTACAGAACTCAATGAAAAACTGTTTTTT | CASSVATELNEKLFF
TRBJ2-7 | TRBV18 | NA | TRBD1 | TGTGCCAGCTCACAAGGACAGGGGGCGCATTACGAGCAGTACTTC | CASSQGQGAHYEQYF
TRBJ2-1 | TRBV2 | NA | NA | TGTGCCAGCAGTGAAATCACGGGGAACGAGCAGTTCTTC | CASSEITGNEQFF
TRBJ1-3 | TRBV29-1 | NA | NA | TGCAGCGCGGGTCTCGCCACGGGAAACACCATATATTTT | CSAGLATGNTIYF